Ten or more counts support the clone carrying this T cell receptor (beta chain). The antigen remains unidentified. This specimen comes from a study of early T cells in non-severe SARS-CoV-2 infection. Study as a whole: Sequencing of bulk RNA from unsorted whole blood was done, without chain pairing.

Attachment of unique molecular identifiers was made to individual cDNA molecules. Via MiXCR, TCRdb re-called the 5' RACE reads, giving one row per CDR3 protein. The sample contains about 24,000 distinct CDR3 sequences, about 3.7% of which appear only once. Study-wide results and limits: The matching step, a VDJdb search, favored anti-spike CD8 responses and missed private and CD4 specificities.

V dropped 6 bases and J dropped 0 bases, with 9 bases sitting between them. Germline V gene sequence: CDR1 MNHEY, CDR2 SVGAGI. The CDR3 is made up of 14 amino acids. The chain has TRBV6-5 and TRBJ1-3; D uncertain. The source is an adult who was a healthcare worker with PCR-confirmed SARS-CoV-2 infection or an uninfected control (not recorded which). Sequences were obtained from whole blood. This CDR3 reads CASRVKSSGNTIYF. The CDR3, as DNA: TGTGCCAGCAGGGTTAAATCCTCTGGAAACACCATATATTTT.